One sample yielded the 14 T cell receptor beta chains listed below, sequenced in a study of monozygotic twins with inflammatory bowel disease. TCRdb re-called the 5' RACE reads and gives one entry per CDR3 protein, without DNA. This sample's table reports more than 350,000 distinct CDR3 sequences. The specimen was blood. These receptor sequences come from a human donor with ulcerative colitis or Crohn's disease, or a healthy co-twin of an affected twin (not recorded which).

This chain links TRBV3-1 with TRBJ2-1; the TCRdb D gene call, TRBD2, has no DNA to confirm it. Germline-derived CDR1 and CDR2 are LGHDT and YNNKEL (reference sequence). The CDR3 totals 17 residues. This CDR3 is CASSQSQRGTSYNEQFF.

The rearrangement uses TRBV7-9 and TRBJ1-4. The CDR3 contains 15 residues. From germline, CDR1 is SEHNR and CDR2 FQNEAQ (reference sequence). CDR3: CASSLLGEGKEKLFF.

This chain connects TRBV5-1 to TRBJ2-3. Germline V lookup: CDR1 SGHRS, CDR2 YFSETQ. The CDR3 loop spans 13 amino acids. CDR3 loop: CASRSQSTDTQYF.

The chain employs TRBV5-1 and TRBJ2-7; TCRdb gives TRBD2 as the D gene, but with no DNA this cannot be confirmed. Germline V gene lookup returns CDR1 SGHRS and CDR2 YFSETQ. CDR3 length: 15 amino acids. The CDR3 loop reads CASSLEGSDSYEQYF. The full variable domain, completed using reference TRBV5-1 and TRBJ2-7, is KAGVTQTPRYLIKTRGQQVTLSCSPISGHRSVSWYQQTPGQGLQFLFEYFSETQRNKGNFPGRFSGRQFSNSRSEMNVSTLELGDSALYLCASSLEGSDSYEQYFGPGTRLTVT.

This chain links TRBV6-1 with TRBJ1-1. In germline, CDR1 is MNHNS, CDR2 SASEGT. The CDR3 runs to 13 residues. The CDR3 loop reads CASSVNSNTEAFF.

The chain recombines TRBV9 with TRBJ2-3; with no DNA, the TCRdb D assignment of TRBD1 cannot be verified. The germline V gene has CDR1 SGDLS and CDR2 YYNGEE. CDR3 length: 17 residues. CDR3 loop: CASSGGQGFMGMDTQYF.

This chain links TRBV10-3 with TRBJ2-1; TCRdb's D call of TRBD1 is untestable without DNA. Germline CDR1 is ENHRY and CDR2 is SYGVKD. CDR3 length equals 13 residues. The CDR3 sequence: CAIERQGADEQFF.

The chain carries TRBV21-1 and TRBJ2-5; the TCRdb D gene call, TRBD2, has no DNA to confirm it. TRBV21-1 is termed a pseudogene. This CDR3 is 13 amino acids long. The CDR3 loop is CASGGEGRETQYF.

The chain joins TRBV5-1 to TRBJ2-7; TCRdb's D call, TRBD1, is unchecked because there is no DNA. CDR3 length equals 15 residues. CDR1 and CDR2 from the germline V gene are SGHRS and YFSETQ. The CDR3 spells CASSLLAGSVVEQYF.

CDR3 region: CASSSTLAGRAGEQYF. V gene TRBV5-1 combines with J gene TRBJ2-7; TCRdb's D call, TRBD2, is unchecked because there is no DNA. CDR3 size: 16 residues. Germline CDR1 SGHRS, CDR2 YFSETQ.

The V and J genes are TRBV7-3 and TRBJ1-1; TCRdb outputs TRBD1, but without DNA this stays unchecked. This CDR3 has 15 residues. Per the germline V gene, CDR1 is SGHTA and CDR2 is FQGTGA. CDR3 region: CASSLTGDRAAEAFF.

The genes are TRBV29-1 and TRBJ1-1; the D gene TCRdb calls, TRBD1, cannot be checked with no DNA. CDR1 and CDR2 from the germline V gene are SQVTM and ANQGSEA. This CDR3 region has 14 residues. The CDR3 sequence: CSVSWDRVVTEAFF.

The rearrangement joins TRBV2 to TRBJ1-1; lacking DNA, the TRBD1 call made by TCRdb goes unchecked. Germline CDR1 SNHLY, CDR2 FYNNEI. This CDR3 spans 14 amino acids. The CDR3 region is CASNLQGLPTEAFF.

This CDR3 reads CASTGRTAWEETQYF. The V and J genes are TRBV7-9 and TRBJ2-5. Per the germline V gene, CDR1 is SEHNR and CDR2 is FQNEAQ (reference sequence). This CDR3 comprises 15 residues.